These T cell receptor beta chains were read from a single sample in a study of early T cells in non-severe SARS-CoV-2 infection. TCRdb ran MiXCR on the 5' RACE reads and lists one entry per CDR3 protein. The data contain 55,000 to 75,000 distinct CDR3 sequences, 12% of them singletons. Sequenced: whole blood. The receptors stem from an adult who was a healthcare worker with PCR-confirmed SARS-CoV-2 infection or an uninfected control (not recorded which). Both conserved end residues are part of each CDR3. A D gene is named only where the DNA matches it firmly. Size tells how often a clone was seen (once, few, many) or the class of an expanded clone, and some rows leave it out.

abundance	v_gene	j_gene	d_gene	CDR3aa	CDR3nt
many	TRBV27	TRBJ2-7	.	CASSLESHYEQYF	TGTGCCAGCAGTTTAGAATCACACTACGAGCAGTACTTC
many	TRBV29-1	TRBJ1-1	.	CSVGAGHLNTEAFF	TGCAGCGTTGGGGCAGGGCACTTGAACACTGAAGCTTTCTTT
.	TRBV29-1	TRBJ2-3	TRBD2	CSVARTSGDTQYF	TGCAGCGTTGCGAGGACTAGCGGAGATACGCAGTATTTT
few	TRBV6-5	TRBJ1-5	.	CASRVRSYSNQPQHF	TGTGCCAGCAGAGTCAGGTCGTATAGCAATCAGCCCCAGCATTTT
.	TRBV7-9	TRBJ1-1	.	CASLDGLNTEAFF	TGTGCCAGCCTGGACGGATTGAACACTGAAGCTTTCTTT
many	TRBV7-2	TRBJ2-1	TRBD1	CASSLVGQGLNEQFF	TGTGCCAGCAGCTTAGTAGGACAGGGTTTAAATGAGCAGTTCTTC
many	TRBV7-2	TRBJ2-4	.	CASSQRVQIAKNIQYF	TGTGCCAGCAGCCAACGGGTACAAATAGCCAAAAACATTCAGTACTTC
.	TRBV5-1	TRBJ1-1	.	CASSLLAAGNTEAFF	TGCGCCAGCAGCTTGTTAGCCGCGGGGAACACTGAAGCTTTCTTT
many	TRBV16	TRBJ2-1	TRBD2	CASRGTSGSGNEQFF	TGTGCCAGCCGCGGGACTAGCGGGAGTGGAAATGAGCAGTTCTTC
.	TRBV7-9	TRBJ2-7	.	CASSSGGRDTSYEQYF	TGTGCCAGCAGCTCCGGTGGGCGGGACACCTCCTACGAGCAGTACTTC
many	TRBV27	TRBJ2-1	.	CASSREMGSYNEQFF	TGTGCCAGCAGCAGGGAGATGGGATCCTACAATGAGCAGTTCTTC
.	TRBV19	TRBJ2-6	TRBD1	CASGTDKFSGANVLIF	TGTGCCAGTGGGACAGATAAATTCTCTGGGGCCAACGTCCTGATTTTC
many	TRBV28	TRBJ1-1	.	CASSIPDPRTTEAFF	TGTGCCAGCAGTATCCCGGACCCAAGGACCACTGAAGCTTTCTTT
few	TRBV5-1	TRBJ2-7	.	CASSALEGNHEQYF	TGCGCCAGCAGCGCTCTAGAAGGGAACCACGAGCAGTACTTC
many	TRBV28	TRBJ2-7	TRBD2	CASSPPGLAGADSYEQYF	TGTGCCAGCAGTCCCCCAGGACTAGCGGGAGCCGACTCCTACGAGCAGTACTTC
many	TRBV28	TRBJ2-5	.	CASSRGYQETQYF	TGTGCCAGCAGTAGGGGGTACCAAGAGACCCAGTACTTC
many	TRBV4-1	TRBJ2-7	.	CASSQGTVAYEQYF	TGCGCCAGCAGCCAAGGAACAGTTGCGTACGAGCAGTACTTC